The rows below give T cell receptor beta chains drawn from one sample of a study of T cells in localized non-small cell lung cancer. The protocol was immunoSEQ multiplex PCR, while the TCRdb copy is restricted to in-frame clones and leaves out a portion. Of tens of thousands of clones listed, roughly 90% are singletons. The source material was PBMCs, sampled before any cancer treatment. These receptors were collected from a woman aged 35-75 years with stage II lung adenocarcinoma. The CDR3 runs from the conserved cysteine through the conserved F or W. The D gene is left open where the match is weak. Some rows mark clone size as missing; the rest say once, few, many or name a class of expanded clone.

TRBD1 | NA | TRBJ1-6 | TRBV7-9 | CASSSDRVNSPLHF | TGTGCCAGCAGCTCAGACAGGGTAAACTCACCCCTCCACTTT
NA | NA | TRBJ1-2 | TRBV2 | CASSIRDTAGYTF | TGTGCCAGCAGTATCCGGGACACTGCTGGCTACACCTTC
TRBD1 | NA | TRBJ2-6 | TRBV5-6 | CASSRDRGSGANVLTF | TGTGCCAGCAGCCGGGACAGGGGGTCAGGGGCCAACGTCCTGACTTTC
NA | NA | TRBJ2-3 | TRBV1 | CTSSQVQGSDTQYF | TGCACCAGCAGCCAGGTCCAGGGGTCAGATACGCAGTATTTT
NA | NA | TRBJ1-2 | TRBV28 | CASSRTRTSYGYTF | TGTGCCAGCAGCCGGACACGAACTAGCTATGGCTACACCTTC
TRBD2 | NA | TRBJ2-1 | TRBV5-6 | CASSFQTGGLSDEQFF | TGTGCCAGCAGCTTCCAAACGGGGGGTCTTTCGGATGAGCAGTTCTTC
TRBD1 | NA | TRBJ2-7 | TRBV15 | CATSRDLGQGAYEQYF | TGTGCCACCAGCAGAGATCTGGGACAGGGGGCTTACGAGCAGTACTTC
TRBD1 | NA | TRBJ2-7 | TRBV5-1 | CASSTTGQGLEQYF | TGCGCCAGCAGCACAACCGGACAGGGTCTCGAGCAGTACTTC
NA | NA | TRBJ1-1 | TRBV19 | CASSMFQITEAFF | TGTGCCAGTAGTATGTTTCAGATCACTGAAGCTTTCTTT
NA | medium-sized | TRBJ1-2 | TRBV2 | CASSGIDYGYTF | TGTGCCAGCAGTGGAATCGACTATGGCTACACCTTC
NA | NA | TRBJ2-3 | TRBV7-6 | CASSLGWATDTQYF | TGTGCCAGCAGCTTAGGGTGGGCCACAGATACGCAGTATTTT
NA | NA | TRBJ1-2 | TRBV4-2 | CASSQESYGYTF | TGTGCCAGCAGCCAAGAAAGCTATGGCTACACCTTC
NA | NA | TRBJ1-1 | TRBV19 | CASSTWESTEAFF | TGTGCCAGTAGTACGTGGGAGAGCACTGAAGCTTTCTTT
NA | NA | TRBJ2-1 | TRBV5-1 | CASSLVVSQYNEQFF | TGCGCCAGCAGCTTGGTAGTATCACAGTACAATGAGCAGTTCTTC
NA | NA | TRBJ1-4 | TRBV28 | CASSTTNEKLFF | TGTGCCAGCAGTACAACTAATGAAAAACTGTTTTTT
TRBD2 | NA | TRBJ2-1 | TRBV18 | CASSPREGLAGGRSYNEQFF | TGTGCCAGCTCACCTAGAGAGGGACTAGCGGGAGGGAGATCCTACAATGAGCAGTTCTTC
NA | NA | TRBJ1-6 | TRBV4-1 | CASSQGGRGFSPLHF | TGCGCCAGCAGCCAGGGGGGTCGGGGTTTTTCACCCCTCCACTTT
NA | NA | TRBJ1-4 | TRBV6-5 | CASSYRQGQGEKLFF | TGTGCCAGCAGTTACAGGCAGGGGCAGGGTGAAAAACTGTTTTTT
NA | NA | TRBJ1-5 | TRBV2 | CASRKGYGNQPQHF | TGTGCCAGCAGGAAAGGGTATGGGAATCAGCCCCAGCATTTT
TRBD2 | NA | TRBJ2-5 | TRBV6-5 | CASSYRGEKETQYF | TGTGCCAGCAGTTACCGGGGGGAGAAAGAGACCCAGTACTTC
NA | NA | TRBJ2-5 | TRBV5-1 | CASSFSGGPPRETQYF | TGCGCCAGCAGCTTTTCCGGGGGCCCTCCCCGAGAGACCCAGTACTTC
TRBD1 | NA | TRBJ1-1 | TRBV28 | CASSTGGSTDTEAFF | TGTGCCAGCAGCACAGGGGGCAGTACGGACACTGAAGCTTTCTTT
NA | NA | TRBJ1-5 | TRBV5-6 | CASSFFNQPQHF | TGTGCCAGCAGCTTTTTCAATCAGCCCCAGCATTTT
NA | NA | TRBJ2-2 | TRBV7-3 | CASSYETGFTGELFF | TGTGCCAGCAGCTATGAGACAGGATTCACCGGGGAGCTGTTTTTT
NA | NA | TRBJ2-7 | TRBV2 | CASSEAIRGPYEQYF | TGTGCCAGCAGTGAAGCCATTCGGGGCCCCTACGAGCAGTACTTC
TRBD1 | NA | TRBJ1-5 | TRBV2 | CASSGATGGVNQPQHF | TGTGCCAGCAGTGGGGCAACAGGGGGCGTCAATCAGCCCCAGCATTTT
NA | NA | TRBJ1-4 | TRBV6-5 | CASSYYPTNEKLFF | TGTGCCAGCAGTTACTACCCAACTAATGAAAAACTGTTTTTT
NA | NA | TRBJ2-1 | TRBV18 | CASSPHVDNEQFF | TGTGCCAGCTCACCACACGTTGACAATGAGCAGTTCTTC
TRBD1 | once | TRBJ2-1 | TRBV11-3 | CANSSTGTGFNEQFF | TGTGCCAACAGCTCAACCGGGACAGGATTCAATGAGCAGTTCTTC
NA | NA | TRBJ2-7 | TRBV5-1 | CASSRRSSYEQYF | TGCGCCAGCAGCCGCAGAAGCTCCTACGAGCAGTACTTC
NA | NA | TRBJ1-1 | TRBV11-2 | CASSRGVSNTEAFF | TGTGCCAGCAGCCGGGGGGTTTCCAACACTGAAGCTTTCTTT
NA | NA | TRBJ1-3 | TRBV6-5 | CASRTDRYSGNTIYF | TGTGCCAGCAGAACCGACAGGTACTCTGGAAACACCATATATTTT
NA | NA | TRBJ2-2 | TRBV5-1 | CASSFTTANTGELFF | TGCGCCAGCAGCTTCACAACCGCGAACACCGGGGAGCTGTTTTTT
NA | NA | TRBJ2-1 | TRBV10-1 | CASSDGGLNNEQFF | TGCGCCAGCAGTGACGGGGGTTTAAACAATGAGCAGTTCTTC
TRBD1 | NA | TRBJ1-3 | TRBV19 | CASSTTGGNFPGNTIYF | TGTGCCAGTAGTACCACAGGGGGGAATTTCCCTGGAAACACCATATATTTT
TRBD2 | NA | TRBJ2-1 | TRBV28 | CASQSGAYNEQFF | TGTGCCAGCCAGAGCGGGGCCTACAATGAGCAGTTCTTC
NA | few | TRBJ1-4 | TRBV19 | CASSSGQTSSSRTKKLFF | TGTGCCAGTAGTTCCGGACAGACGTCCTCTTCTCGAACCAAAAAACTGTTTTTT
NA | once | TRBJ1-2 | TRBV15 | CATSSPTGGRDGYTF | TGTGCCACCAGCAGTCCTACGGGGGGGCGCGATGGCTACACCTTC
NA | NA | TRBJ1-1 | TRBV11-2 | CASSFPAENTEAFF | TGTGCCAGCAGCTTCCCCGCGGAGAACACTGAAGCTTTCTTT
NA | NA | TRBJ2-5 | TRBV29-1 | CSVADRKETQYF | TGCAGCGTGGCGGACAGAAAAGAGACCCAGTACTTC
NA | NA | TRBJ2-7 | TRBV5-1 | CASSWGDSSYEQYF | TGCGCCAGCAGCTGGGGGGACAGCTCCTACGAGCAGTACTTC
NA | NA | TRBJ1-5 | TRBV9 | CASSDRGNQPQHF | TGTGCCAGCAGCGACCGGGGCAATCAGCCCCAGCATTTT
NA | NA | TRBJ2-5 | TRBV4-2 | CASSQDGYSQETQYF | TGTGCCAGCAGCCAAGATGGTTACAGCCAAGAGACCCAGTACTTC
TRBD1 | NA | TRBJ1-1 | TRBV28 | CASSQRQGNTEAFF | TGTGCCAGCAGTCAACGACAGGGTAACACTGAAGCTTTCTTT
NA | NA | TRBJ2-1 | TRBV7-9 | CASSLSVGSYNEQFF | TGTGCCAGCAGCTTATCGGTAGGGAGCTACAATGAGCAGTTCTTC
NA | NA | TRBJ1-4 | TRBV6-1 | CASSFKDEKLFF | TGTGCCAGCAGTTTTAAGGATGAAAAACTGTTTTTT
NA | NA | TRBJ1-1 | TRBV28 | CASRWVTEAFF | TGTGCCAGCAGATGGGTCACTGAAGCTTTCTTT
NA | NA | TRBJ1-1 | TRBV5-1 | CASSFRDISNTEAFF | TGCGCCAGCAGCTTCCGGGACATCTCGAACACTGAAGCTTTCTTT
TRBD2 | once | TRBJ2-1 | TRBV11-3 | CASSLDSGGGAKGEQFF | TGTGCCAGCAGCTTAGATAGCGGCGGGGGGGCCAAGGGTGAGCAGTTCTTC